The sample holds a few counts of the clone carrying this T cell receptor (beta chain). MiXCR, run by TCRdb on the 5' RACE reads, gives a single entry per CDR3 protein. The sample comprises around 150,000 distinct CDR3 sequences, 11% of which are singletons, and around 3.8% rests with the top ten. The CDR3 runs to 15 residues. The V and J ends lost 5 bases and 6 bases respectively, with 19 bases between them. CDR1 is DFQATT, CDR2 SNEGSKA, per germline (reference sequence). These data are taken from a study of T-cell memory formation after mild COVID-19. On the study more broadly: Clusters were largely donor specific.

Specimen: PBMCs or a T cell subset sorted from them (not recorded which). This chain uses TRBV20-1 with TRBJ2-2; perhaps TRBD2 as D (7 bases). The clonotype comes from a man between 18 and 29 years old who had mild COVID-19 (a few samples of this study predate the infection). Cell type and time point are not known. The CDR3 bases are TGCAGTGCTCCTCTCCGGCGCGGGGGCCCCGGGGAGCTGTTTTTT. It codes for CSAPLRRGGPGELFF.